These 2 T cell receptor beta chains were sequenced from one sample in a study of T cell responses to AZD1222 COVID-19 vaccine. Clones were read by immunoSEQ multiplex PCR, and TCRdb kept only the in-frame ones, dropping some. This sample has roughly 78,000 clones, with around four fifths found just once. Sequencing used peripheral blood, obtained on day 0 of AZD1222 vaccination. The receptor set was obtained from an adult in good health.

The chain is built from TRBV4-3 and TRBJ2-1; TRBD2 matches 11 bases. This CDR3 has 17 residues. Germline V gene lookup returns CDR1 LGHNA and CDR2 YSLEER. V gave up 0 bases and J gave up 2 bases; unmatched junction bases: 3. The CDR3 nucleotides read TGCGCCAGCAGCCAAGAGATACTAGCGGGGGCCTACAATGAGCAGTTCTTC. Its translation: CASSQEILAGAYNEQFF.

The V call is TRBV12-3 or TRBV12-4, the J call TRBJ1-2; maybe TRBD1 (5 bases). Trimming stripped 4 bases from V and 1 base from J, with 7 bases between. This CDR3 region has 13 residues. DNA of the CDR3: TGTGCCAGCAGTTGGACAAGTAACTATGGCTACACCTTC. Its protein product is CASSWTSNYGYTF.